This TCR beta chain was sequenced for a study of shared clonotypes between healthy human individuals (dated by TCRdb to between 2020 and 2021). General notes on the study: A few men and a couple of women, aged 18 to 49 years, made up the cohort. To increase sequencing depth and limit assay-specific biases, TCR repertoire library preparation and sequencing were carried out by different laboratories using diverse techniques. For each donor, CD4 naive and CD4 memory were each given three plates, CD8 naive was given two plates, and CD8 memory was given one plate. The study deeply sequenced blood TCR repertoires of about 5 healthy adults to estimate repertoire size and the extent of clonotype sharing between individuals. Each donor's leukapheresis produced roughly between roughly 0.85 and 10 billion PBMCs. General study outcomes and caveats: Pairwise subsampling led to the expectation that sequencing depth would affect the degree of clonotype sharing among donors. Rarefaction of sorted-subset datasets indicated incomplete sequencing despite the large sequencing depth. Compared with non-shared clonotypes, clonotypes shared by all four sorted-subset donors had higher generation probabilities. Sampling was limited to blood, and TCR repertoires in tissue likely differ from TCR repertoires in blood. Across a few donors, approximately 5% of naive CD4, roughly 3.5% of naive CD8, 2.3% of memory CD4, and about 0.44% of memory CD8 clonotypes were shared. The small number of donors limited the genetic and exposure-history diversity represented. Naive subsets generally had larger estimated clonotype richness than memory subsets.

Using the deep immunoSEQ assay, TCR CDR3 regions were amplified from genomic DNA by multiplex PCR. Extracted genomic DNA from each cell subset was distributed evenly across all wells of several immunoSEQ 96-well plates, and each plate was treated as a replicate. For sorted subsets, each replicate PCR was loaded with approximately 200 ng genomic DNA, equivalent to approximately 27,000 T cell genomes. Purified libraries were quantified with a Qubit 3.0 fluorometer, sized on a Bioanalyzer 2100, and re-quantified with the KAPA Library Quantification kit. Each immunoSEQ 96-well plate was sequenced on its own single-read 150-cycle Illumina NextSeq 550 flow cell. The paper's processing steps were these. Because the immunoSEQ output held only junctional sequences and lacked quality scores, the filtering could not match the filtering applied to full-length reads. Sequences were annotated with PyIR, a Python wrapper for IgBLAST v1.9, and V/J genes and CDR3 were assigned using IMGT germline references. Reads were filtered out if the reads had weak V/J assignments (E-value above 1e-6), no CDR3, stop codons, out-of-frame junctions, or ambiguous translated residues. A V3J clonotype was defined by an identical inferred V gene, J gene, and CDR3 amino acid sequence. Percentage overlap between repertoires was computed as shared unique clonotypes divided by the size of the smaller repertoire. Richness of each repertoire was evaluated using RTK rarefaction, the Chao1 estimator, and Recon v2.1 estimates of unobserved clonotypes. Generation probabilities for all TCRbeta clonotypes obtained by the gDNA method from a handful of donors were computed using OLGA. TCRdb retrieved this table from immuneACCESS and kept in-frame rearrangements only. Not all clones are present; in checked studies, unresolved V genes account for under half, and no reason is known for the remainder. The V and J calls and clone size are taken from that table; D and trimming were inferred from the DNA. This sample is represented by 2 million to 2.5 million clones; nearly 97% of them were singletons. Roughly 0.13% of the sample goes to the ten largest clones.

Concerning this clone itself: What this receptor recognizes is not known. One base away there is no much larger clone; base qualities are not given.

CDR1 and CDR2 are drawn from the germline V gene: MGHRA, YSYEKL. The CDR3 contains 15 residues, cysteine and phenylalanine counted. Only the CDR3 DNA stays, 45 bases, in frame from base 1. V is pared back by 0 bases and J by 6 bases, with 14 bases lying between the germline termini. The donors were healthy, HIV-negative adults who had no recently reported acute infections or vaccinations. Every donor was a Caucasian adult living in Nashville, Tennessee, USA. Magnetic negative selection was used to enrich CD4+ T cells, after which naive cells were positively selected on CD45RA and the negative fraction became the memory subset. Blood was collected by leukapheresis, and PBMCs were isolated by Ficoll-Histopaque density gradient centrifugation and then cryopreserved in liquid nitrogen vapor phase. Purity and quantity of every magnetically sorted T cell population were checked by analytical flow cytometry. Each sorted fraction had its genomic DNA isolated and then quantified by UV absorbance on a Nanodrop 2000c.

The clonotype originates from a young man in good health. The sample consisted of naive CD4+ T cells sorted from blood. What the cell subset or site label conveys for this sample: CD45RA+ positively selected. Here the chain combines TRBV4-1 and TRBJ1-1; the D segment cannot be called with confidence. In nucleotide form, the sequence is TGCGCCAGCAGCCAAGATTTTCACCCGACGCCTGAAGCTTTCTTT. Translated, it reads CASSQDFHPTPEAFF.